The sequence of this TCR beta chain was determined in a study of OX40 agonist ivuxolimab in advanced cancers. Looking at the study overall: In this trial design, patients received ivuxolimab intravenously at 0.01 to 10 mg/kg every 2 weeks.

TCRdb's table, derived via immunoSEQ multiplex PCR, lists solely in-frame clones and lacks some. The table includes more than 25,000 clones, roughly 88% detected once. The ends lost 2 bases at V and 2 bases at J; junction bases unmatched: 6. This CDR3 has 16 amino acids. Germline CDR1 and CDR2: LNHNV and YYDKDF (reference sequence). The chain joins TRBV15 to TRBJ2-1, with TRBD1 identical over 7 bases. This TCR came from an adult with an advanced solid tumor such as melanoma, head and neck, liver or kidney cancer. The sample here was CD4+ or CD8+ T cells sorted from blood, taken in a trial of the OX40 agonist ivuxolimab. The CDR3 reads CATSRTRTGAYNEQFF. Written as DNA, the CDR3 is TGTGCCACCAGCAGAACCCGGACAGGTGCCTACAATGAGCAGTTCTTC.